This entry describes one T cell receptor beta chain. The sample belongs to a study of blood T cell repertoires in COVID-19. Study-wide context: The cDNA or gDNA used as material had been derived from T cells, B-cell-depleted T cells, or PBMCs.

The repertoire was sequenced with immunoSEQ multiplex PCR; TCRdb's copy has only in-frame clones and lacks some. The data contain tens of thousands of clones, 80% to 90% of them singletons. Trimming stripped 3 bases from V and 7 bases from J, with 9 bases between. The CDR3 has 12 residues. The source material was peripheral blood. The chain couples TRBV12-3 or TRBV12-4 to TRBJ1-2, with a possible D match to TRBD1 (6 bases). This TCR came from a woman of 80 years or more with active or convalescent COVID-19. The CDR3 protein is CASSLGAGGYTF. The CDR3 nucleotides read TGTGCCAGCAGTTTGGGGGCAGGTGGCTACACCTTC.